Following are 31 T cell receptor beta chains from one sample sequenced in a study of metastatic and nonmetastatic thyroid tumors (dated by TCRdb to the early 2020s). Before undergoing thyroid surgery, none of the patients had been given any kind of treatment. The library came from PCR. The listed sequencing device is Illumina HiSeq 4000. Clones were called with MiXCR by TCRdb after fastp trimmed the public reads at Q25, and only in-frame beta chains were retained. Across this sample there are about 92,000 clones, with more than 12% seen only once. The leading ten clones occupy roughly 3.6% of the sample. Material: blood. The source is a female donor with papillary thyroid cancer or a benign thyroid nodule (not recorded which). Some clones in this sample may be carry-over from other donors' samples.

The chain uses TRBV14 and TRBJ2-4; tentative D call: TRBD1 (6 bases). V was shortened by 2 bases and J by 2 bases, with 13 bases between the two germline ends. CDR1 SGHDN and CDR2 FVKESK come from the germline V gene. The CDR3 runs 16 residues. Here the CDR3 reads CASSQYTTGTKNIQYF. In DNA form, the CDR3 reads TGTGCCAGCAGCCAATACACAACAGGGACCAAAAACATTCAGTACTTC.

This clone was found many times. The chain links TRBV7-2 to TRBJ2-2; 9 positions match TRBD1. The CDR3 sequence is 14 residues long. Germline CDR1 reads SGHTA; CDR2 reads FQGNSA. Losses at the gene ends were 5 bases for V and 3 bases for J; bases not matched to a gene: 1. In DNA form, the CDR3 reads TGTGCCAGCAGCAGGACAGGGGACACCGGGGAGCTGTTTTTT. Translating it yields CASSRTGDTGELFF.

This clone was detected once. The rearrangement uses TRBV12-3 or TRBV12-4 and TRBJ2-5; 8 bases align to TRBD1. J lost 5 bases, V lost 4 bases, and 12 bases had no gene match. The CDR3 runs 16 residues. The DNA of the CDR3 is TGTGCCAGCAGTTATCTCACAGGGGGTGGAATCGAGACCCAGTACTTC. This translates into CASSYLTGGGIETQYF.

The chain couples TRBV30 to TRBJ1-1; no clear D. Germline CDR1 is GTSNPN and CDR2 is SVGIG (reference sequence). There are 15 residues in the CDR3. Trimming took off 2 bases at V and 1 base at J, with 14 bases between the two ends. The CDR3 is CAWSNPGRGNTEAFF. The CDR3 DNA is TGTGCCTGGAGTAACCCCGGACGGGGGAACACTGAAGCTTTCTTT.

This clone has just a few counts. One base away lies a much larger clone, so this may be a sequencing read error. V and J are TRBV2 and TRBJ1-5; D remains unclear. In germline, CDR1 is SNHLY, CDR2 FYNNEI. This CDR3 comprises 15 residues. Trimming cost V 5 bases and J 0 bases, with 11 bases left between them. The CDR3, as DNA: TGTGCCAGCAGTTATACATGGAATAGCAATCAGCCCCAGCATTTT. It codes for CASSYTWNSNQPQHF.

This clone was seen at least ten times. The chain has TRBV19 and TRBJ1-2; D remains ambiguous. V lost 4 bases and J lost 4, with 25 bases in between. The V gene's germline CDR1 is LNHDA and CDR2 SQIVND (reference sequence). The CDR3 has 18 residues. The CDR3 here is CASSKTLDRRGFGYGYTF. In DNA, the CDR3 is TGTGCCAGTAGTAAAACTCTTGATCGGCGGGGATTCGGCTATGGCTACACCTTC.

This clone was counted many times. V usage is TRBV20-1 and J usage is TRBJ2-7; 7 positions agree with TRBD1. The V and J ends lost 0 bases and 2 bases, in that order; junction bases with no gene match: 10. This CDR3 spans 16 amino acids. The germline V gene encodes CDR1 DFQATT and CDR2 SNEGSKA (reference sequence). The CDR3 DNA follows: TGCAGTGCTAGAGAGAGGCGGACAGGTCCTACCTACGAGCAGTACTTC. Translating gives CSARERRTGPTYEQYF.

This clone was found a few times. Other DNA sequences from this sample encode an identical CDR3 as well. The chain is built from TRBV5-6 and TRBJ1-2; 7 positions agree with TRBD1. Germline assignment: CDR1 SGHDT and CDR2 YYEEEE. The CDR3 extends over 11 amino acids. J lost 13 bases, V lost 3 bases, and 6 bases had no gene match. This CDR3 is CASSSGDRPTF. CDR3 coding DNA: TGTGCCAGCAGCTCTGGGGACAGACCCACCTTC.

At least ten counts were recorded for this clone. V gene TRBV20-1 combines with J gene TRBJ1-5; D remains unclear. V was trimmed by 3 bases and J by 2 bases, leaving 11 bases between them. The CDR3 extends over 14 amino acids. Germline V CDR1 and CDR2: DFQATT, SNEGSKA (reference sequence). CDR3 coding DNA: TGCAGTGCTAGTAGCGGGAGGGGCAATCAGCCCCAGCATTTT. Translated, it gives CSASSGRGNQPQHF.

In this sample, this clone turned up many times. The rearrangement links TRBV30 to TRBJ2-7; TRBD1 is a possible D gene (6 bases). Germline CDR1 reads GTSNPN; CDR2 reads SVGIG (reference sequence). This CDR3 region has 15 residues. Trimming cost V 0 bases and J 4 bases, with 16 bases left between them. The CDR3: CAWSVTRRRGYEQYF. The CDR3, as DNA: TGTGCCTGGAGTGTAACGCGTCGCAGGGGTTACGAGCAGTACTTC.

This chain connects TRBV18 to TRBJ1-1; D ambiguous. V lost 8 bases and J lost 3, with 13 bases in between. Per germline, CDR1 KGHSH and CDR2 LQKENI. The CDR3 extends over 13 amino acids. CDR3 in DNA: TGTGCCAGCACCCCGTATACATACACTGAAGCTTTCTTT. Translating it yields CASTPYTYTEAFF.

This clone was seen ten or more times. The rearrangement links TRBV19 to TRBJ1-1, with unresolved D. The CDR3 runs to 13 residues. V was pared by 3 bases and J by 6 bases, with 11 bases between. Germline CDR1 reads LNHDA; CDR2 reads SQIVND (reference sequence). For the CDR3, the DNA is TGTGCCAGTAGTATCACGGGATTGGCTGAAGCTTTCTTT. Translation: CASSITGLAEAFF.

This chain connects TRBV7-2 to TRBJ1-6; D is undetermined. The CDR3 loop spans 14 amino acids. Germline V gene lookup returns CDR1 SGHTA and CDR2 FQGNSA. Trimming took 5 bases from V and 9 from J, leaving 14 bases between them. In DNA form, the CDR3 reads TGTGCCAGCAGCAAGGATATGGTGGCTTCACCCCTCCACTTT. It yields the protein CASSKDMVASPLHF.

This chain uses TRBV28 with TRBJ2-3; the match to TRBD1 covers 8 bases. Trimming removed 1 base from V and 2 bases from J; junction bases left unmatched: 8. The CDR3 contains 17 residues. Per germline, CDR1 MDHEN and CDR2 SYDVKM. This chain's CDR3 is CASSLSVRGLDTDTQYF. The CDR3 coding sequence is TGTGCCAGCAGTTTATCGGTCAGGGGGCTTGACACAGATACGCAGTATTTT.

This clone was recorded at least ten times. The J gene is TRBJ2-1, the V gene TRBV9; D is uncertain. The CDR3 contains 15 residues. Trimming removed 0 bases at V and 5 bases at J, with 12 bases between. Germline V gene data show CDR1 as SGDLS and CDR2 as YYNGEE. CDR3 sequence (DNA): TGTGCCAGCAGCGTAGAATCGAAAGGAAACAATGAGCAGTTCTTC. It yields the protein CASSVESKGNNEQFF.

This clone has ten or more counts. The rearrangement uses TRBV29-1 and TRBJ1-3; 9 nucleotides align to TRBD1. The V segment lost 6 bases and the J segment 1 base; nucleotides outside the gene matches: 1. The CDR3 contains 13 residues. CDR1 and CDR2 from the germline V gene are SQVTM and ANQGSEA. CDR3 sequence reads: CSVQGASGNTIYF. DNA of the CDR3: TGCAGCGTACAGGGGGCGTCTGGAAACACCATATATTTT. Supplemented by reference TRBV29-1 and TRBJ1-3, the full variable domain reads SAVISQKPSRDICQRGTSLTIQCQVDSQVTMMFWYRQQPGQSLTLIATANQGSEATYESGFVIDKFPISRPNLTFSTLTVSNMSPEDSSIYLCSVQGASGNTIYFGEGSWLTVV.

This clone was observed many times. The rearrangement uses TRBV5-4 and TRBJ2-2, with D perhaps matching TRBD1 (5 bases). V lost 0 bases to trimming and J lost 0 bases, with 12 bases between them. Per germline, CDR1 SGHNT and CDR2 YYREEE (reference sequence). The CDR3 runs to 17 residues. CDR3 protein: CASSLGVVTANTGELFF. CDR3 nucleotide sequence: TGTGCCAGCAGCTTGGGAGTGGTGACAGCGAACACCGGGGAGCTGTTTTTT.

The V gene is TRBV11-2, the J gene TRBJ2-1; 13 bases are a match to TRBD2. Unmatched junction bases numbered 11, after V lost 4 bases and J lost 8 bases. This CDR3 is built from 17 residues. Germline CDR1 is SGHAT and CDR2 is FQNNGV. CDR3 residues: CASSWVLAGGPGDEQFF. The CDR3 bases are TGTGCCAGCAGCTGGGTACTAGCGGGGGGGCCGGGGGATGAGCAGTTCTTC.

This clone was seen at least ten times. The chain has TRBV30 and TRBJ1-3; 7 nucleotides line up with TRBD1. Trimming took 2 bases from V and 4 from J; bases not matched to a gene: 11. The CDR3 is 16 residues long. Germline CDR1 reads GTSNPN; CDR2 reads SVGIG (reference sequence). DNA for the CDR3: TGTGCCTGGAGTCCCTACAGGGGAATCTCCGGAAACACCATATATTTT. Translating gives CAWSPYRGISGNTIYF.

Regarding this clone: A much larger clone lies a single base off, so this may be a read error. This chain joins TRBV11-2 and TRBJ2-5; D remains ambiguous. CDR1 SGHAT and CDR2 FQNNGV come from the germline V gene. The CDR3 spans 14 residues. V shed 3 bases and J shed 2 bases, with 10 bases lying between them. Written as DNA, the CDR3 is TGTGCCAGCAGCTTTACACCATTTCAAGAGACCCAGTACTTC. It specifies CASSFTPFQETQYF.

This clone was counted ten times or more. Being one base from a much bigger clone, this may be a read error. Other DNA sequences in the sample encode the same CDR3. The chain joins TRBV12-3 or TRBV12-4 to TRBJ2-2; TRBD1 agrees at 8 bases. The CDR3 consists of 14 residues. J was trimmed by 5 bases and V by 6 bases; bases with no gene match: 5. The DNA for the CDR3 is TGTGCCAGCAGCCTGACAGGGGAAACCGGGGAGCTGTTTTTT. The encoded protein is CASSLTGETGELFF.

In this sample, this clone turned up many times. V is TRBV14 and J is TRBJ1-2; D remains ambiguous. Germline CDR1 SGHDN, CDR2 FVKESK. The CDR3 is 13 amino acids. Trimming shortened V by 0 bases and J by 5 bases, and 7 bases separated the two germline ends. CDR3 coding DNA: TGTGCCAGCAGCCAAGATCAACAGTATGGCTACACCTTC. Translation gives CASSQDQQYGYTF.

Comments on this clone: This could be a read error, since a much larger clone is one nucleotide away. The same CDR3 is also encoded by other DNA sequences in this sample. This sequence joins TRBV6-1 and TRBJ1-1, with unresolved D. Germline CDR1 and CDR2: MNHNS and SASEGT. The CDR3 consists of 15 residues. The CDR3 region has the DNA TGTGCCAGCAGTTCCCCTGGAGGCCCGAACACCGAAGCTTTCTTT. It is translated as CASSSPGGPNTEAFF.

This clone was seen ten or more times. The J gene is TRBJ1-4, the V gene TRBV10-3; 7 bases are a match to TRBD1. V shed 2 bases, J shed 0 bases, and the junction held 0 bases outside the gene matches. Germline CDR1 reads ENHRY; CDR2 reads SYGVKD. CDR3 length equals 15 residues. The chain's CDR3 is CAISEDRATNEKLFF. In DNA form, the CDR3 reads TGTGCCATCAGTGAGGACAGGGCAACTAATGAAAAACTGTTTTTT.

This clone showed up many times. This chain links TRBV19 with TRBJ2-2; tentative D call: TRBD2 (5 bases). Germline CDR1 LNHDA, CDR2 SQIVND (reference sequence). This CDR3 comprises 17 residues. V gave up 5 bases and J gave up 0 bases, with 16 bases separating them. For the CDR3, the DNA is TGTGCCAGTAGTTGGCGGGCCCAGCGCGCGAACACCGGGGAGCTGTTTTTT. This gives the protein CASSWRAQRANTGELFF.

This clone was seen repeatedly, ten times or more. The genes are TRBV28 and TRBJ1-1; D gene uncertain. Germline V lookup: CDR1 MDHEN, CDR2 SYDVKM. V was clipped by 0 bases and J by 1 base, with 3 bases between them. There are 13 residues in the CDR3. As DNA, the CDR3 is TGTGCCAGCAGTTTATGGCAGAACACTGAAGCTTTCTTT. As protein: CASSLWQNTEAFF.

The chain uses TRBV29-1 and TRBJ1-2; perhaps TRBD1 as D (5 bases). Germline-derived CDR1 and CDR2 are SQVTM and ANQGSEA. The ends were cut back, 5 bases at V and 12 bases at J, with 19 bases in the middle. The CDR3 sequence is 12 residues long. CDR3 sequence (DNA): TGCAGCGTTCCCGGGGGAAGGGGCTGCGACACCTTC. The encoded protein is CSVPGGRGCDTF.

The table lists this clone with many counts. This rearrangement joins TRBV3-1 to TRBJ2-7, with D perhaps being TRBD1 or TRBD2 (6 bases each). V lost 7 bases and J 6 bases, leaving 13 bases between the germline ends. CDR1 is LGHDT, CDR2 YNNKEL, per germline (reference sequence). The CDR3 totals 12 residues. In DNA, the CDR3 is TGTGCCAGCATCTCGGGGGCGGGCGAGCAGTACTTC. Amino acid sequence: CASISGAGEQYF.

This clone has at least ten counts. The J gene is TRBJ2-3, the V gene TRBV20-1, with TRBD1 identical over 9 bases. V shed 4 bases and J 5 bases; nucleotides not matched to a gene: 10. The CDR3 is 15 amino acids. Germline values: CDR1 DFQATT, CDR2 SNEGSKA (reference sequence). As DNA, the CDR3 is TGCAGTGCTATTAGTCCGGGACAGGGTGGAGATACGCAGTATTTT. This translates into CSAISPGQGGDTQYF.

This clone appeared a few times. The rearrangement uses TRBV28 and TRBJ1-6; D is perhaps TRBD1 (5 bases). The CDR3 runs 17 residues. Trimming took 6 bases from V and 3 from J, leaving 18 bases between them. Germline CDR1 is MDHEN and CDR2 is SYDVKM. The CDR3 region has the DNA TGTGCCAGCAGCCGATACACTGGGGGGATCTATAATTCACCCCTCCACTTT. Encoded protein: CASSRYTGGIYNSPLHF.

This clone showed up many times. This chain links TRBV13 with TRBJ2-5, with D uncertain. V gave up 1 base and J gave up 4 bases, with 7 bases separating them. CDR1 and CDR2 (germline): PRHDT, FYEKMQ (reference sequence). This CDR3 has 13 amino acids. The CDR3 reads CASSLVSRETQYF. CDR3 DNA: TGTGCCAGCAGCTTAGTATCTCGAGAGACCCAGTACTTC.